A single sample gave rise to the 14 T cell receptor beta chains below, sequenced in a study of blood T cell repertoires in COVID-19. Sequencing was performed with immunoSEQ multiplex PCR; in TCRdb, only in-frame clones are kept and a portion is missing. This table has 450,000 to 600,000 clones, about 90% appearing once. The sequenced sample consisted of PBMCs or T cells enriched from blood (not recorded which). The receptor set was obtained from a woman aged 18 to 35 who had recovered from COVID-19.

The rearrangement joins TRBV19 to TRBJ1-2, with TRBD1 as a possible D gene (6 bases). Germline V gives CDR1 LNHDA, CDR2 SQIVND (reference sequence). CDR3 length: 14 residues. Trimming cost V 10 bases and J 5 bases, with 20 bases left between them. The CDR3 region is CATTTGRAAYGYTF. The CDR3 region has the DNA TGTGCCACCACCACAGGGAGGGCGGCGTATGGCTACACCTTC.

The J gene is TRBJ2-7, the V gene TRBV5-1; D might be TRBD2 (5 bases). Between the trimmed V and J ends, which lost 5 bases and 0 bases, there was a span of 12 bases. Germline V CDR1 and CDR2: SGHRS, YFSETQ. The CDR3 runs 14 residues. In DNA form, the CDR3 reads TGCGCCAGCAGAGGAACGGGGATCTCCTACGAGCAGTACTTC. This codes for CASRGTGISYEQYF.

This rearrangement joins TRBV2 to TRBJ2-5; D remains ambiguous. Trimming pared 5 bases from V and 5 bases from J, leaving 9 bases between. CDR3 size: 12 residues. CDR1 is SNHLY and CDR2 is FYNNEI in the germline V gene. CDR3 nucleotide sequence: TGTGCCAGCAGTCCCGTGAGGGAGACCCAGTACTTC. It specifies CASSPVRETQYF. The variable domain in full, completed from reference TRBV2 and TRBJ2-5, reads EPEVTQTPSHQVTQMGQEVILRCVPISNHLYFYWYRQILGQKVEFLVSFYNNEISEKSEIFDDQFSVERPDGSNFTLKIRSTKLEDSAMYFCASSPVRETQYFGPGTRLLVL.

The V call is TRBV7-9, the J call TRBJ2-6; 8 nucleotides align to TRBD1. Trimming removed 1 base from V and 0 bases from J; junction bases left unmatched: 5. The CDR3 has 18 amino acids. Germline V gene sequence: CDR1 SEHNR, CDR2 FQNEAQ (reference sequence). CDR3 in amino acids: CASSLGTGLSSGANVLTF. CDR3 sequence (DNA): TGTGCCAGCAGCTTAGGGACAGGGTTAAGCTCTGGGGCCAACGTCCTGACTTTC.

This chain joins TRBV19 and TRBJ2-6; D not certain. CDR3 length equals 16 residues. CDR1 and CDR2 from the germline V gene are LNHDA and SQIVND (reference sequence). Trimming shortened V by 7 bases and J by 0 bases, and 13 bases separated the two germline ends. In nucleotides, the CDR3 is TGTGCCAGTATCCCCGGTATCACCTCTGGGGCCAACGTCCTGACTTTC. Translating it yields CASIPGITSGANVLTF.

The V call is TRBV7-2, the J call TRBJ2-7, with TRBD1 as a possible D gene (7 bases). V shed 4 bases and J shed 1 base, with 14 bases lying between them. Germline V gene data show CDR1 as SGHTA and CDR2 as FQGNSA. This CDR3 is 15 amino acids long. The CDR3 is CASSSQGGGSYEQYF. CDR3 in DNA: TGTGCCAGCAGCTCTCAGGGGGGCGGATCCTACGAGCAGTACTTC.

The J gene is TRBJ1-5, the V gene TRBV7-8; D gene ambiguous. The V end lost 5 bases, the J end lost 4 bases, and 12 bases lay between the germline ends. The germline V gene has CDR1 SGHVS and CDR2 FQNEAQ. There are 14 residues in the CDR3. In DNA, the CDR3 is TGTGCCAGCAGCCTTTCTACGGTTAATCAGCCCCAGCATTTT. It encodes CASSLSTVNQPQHF.

The genes are TRBV6-5 and TRBJ1-2; 9 bases are shared with TRBD1. This CDR3 comprises 14 residues. Germline V lookup: CDR1 MNHEY, CDR2 SVGAGI. The V and J ends lost 7 bases and 5 bases, in that order; junction bases with no gene match: 8. The CDR3 spells CASTRTGEGYGYTF. The CDR3 nucleotides are TGTGCCAGCACCCGGACAGGGGAGGGATATGGCTACACCTTC.

This clone was recorded once. J is TRBJ2-2 and V is TRBV29-1, with 9 bases identical to TRBD1. CDR3 size: 17 residues. V lost 4 bases to trimming and J lost 3 bases; unmatched junction nucleotides: 12. Germline lookup yields CDR1 SQVTM and CDR2 ANQGSEA. The CDR3 DNA reads TGCAGCGTTGCGGTGGGGGGACAGGGATCGGACACCGGGGAGCTGTTTTTT. Protein product: CSVAVGGQGSDTGELFF.

The chain employs TRBV27 and TRBJ1-1; D gene ambiguous. The V gene lost 6 bases and the J gene lost 5 bases, with 13 bases spanning the gap. The CDR3 is 13 residues long. CDR1 MNHEY and CDR2 SMNVEV come from the germline V gene (reference sequence). The CDR3 loop is CASRPRPATEAFF. The CDR3 nucleotides are TGTGCCAGCAGACCCCGGCCAGCGACTGAAGCTTTCTTT.

The rearrangement links TRBV11-3 to TRBJ2-3, with TRBD2 as a possible D gene (6 bases). CDR1 is SGHNT and CDR2 is YENEEA in the germline V gene. V lost 3 bases, J lost 4 bases, and 11 bases lay in between. This CDR3 comprises 14 residues. CDR3 region: CASSLLGTSDTQYF. The CDR3 DNA follows: TGTGCCAGCAGCTTGCTCGGGACTTCAGATACGCAGTATTTT.

This clone showed up just once. This chain connects TRBV24-1 to TRBJ2-3; D remains ambiguous. Trimming stripped 3 bases from V and 2 bases from J, with 5 bases between. CDR1 KGHDR and CDR2 SFDVKD come from the germline V gene. The CDR3 contains 13 residues. Here the CDR3 DNA reads TGTGCCACCAGTGATCCTAACACAGATACGCAGTATTTT. Protein sequence: CATSDPNTDTQYF.

The chain employs TRBV27 and TRBJ2-1; 14 bases map to TRBD2. The germline V gene encodes CDR1 MNHEY and CDR2 SMNVEV (reference sequence). J lost 7 bases, V lost 5 bases, and 16 bases had no gene match. This CDR3 region has 19 residues. This CDR3 reads CASSHSGLAGAPVINEQFF. The CDR3 nucleotides are TGTGCCAGCAGTCACTCGGGACTAGCGGGGGCGCCCGTTATTAATGAGCAGTTCTTC.

This rearrangement joins TRBV5-1 to TRBJ2-7; weak D call: TRBD2 (7 bases). The V end was cut by 7 bases, the J end by 9 bases, with 20 bases between. The germline CDR1 and CDR2 sequences are SGHRS and YFSETQ. The CDR3 has 13 residues. The CDR3 DNA is TGCGCCAGCGGGGCGGGGGACATGGGTCGGCAGTACTTC. As protein: CASGAGDMGRQYF.